Below are 32 T cell receptor beta chains sequenced from a single sample in a study of CD8+ T cells in alopecia areata. cDNA prepared by RNA extraction and subsequent reverse transcription served as the template for sequencing. The repertoire was sequenced with immunoSEQ multiplex PCR; TCRdb's copy has only in-frame clones and lacks some. Counted here are around 250,000 clones, under 80% occurring once; the ten biggest clones make up 0.95% to 1.5%. Sequences were derived from CD4+ T cells sorted from blood, sampled at week 0. The origin of the receptors is a human donor with alopecia areata.

This CDR3 reads CASSLDPAPYEQYF. The CDR3 DNA follows: TGTGCCAGCAGCTTGGACCCTGCACCTTACGAGCAGTACTTC. The chain joins TRBV5-4 to TRBJ2-7; D gene unclear. The CDR3 contains 14 residues. Germline CDR1 and CDR2: SGHNT and YYREEE (reference sequence). The V end was cut by 0 bases, the J end by 4 bases, with 11 bases between.

This chain connects TRBV9 to TRBJ1-6, with TRBD1 identical over 7 bases. The CDR3 runs to 15 residues. V lost 0 bases to trimming and J lost 5 bases; unmatched junction nucleotides: 2. Germline CDR1 SGDLS, CDR2 YYNGEE. The CDR3 sequence: CASSVGGQDNSPLHF. CDR3 sequence (DNA): TGTGCCAGCAGCGTAGGAGGACAGGATAATTCACCCCTCCACTTT.

V usage is TRBV5-1 and J usage is TRBJ1-5; no definite D call. There are 15 residues in the CDR3. Germline lookup yields CDR1 SGHRS and CDR2 YFSETQ. V lost 4 bases to trimming and J lost 3 bases, with 14 bases between them. As DNA, the CDR3 is TGCGCCAGCAGCCCAAGCCCGAGCCCCAATCAGCCCCAGCATTTT. Translated, it gives CASSPSPSPNQPQHF.

This rearrangement joins TRBV5-1 to TRBJ1-1; D is unresolved. V shed 4 bases and J shed 0 bases, with 10 bases lying between them. Per the germline V gene, CDR1 is SGHRS and CDR2 is YFSETQ. CDR3 length equals 14 residues. The CDR3 nucleotides read TGCGCCAGCAGCATCTGGACGGTGAACACTGAAGCTTTCTTT. It specifies CASSIWTVNTEAFF.

CDR3 loop: CASKKGGQGANEQFF. DNA for the CDR3: TGTGCCAGCAAGAAGGGAGGGCAGGGGGCAAATGAGCAGTTCTTC. This chain uses TRBV25-1 with TRBJ2-1, with D perhaps matching TRBD1 (8 bases). The CDR3 has 15 residues. Germline V gene sequence: CDR1 MGHDK, CDR2 SYGVNS. V was shortened by 7 bases and J by 7 bases, with 20 bases between the two germline ends.

The chain joins TRBV29-1 to TRBJ1-5, with a weak D call TRBD1 (6 bases). The CDR3 is made up of 14 amino acids. Germline values: CDR1 SQVTM, CDR2 ANQGSEA. The V end was cut by 1 base, the J end by 2 bases, with 9 bases between. Written as DNA, the CDR3 is TGCAGCGTTGAAGTACAGGGAGGCAATCAGCCCCAGCATTTT. Protein: CSVEVQGGNQPQHF. Filled out from reference TRBV29-1 and TRBJ1-5, the complete variable domain reads SAVISQKPSRDICQRGTSLTIQCQVDSQVTMMFWYRQQPGQSLTLIATANQGSEATYESGFVIDKFPISRPNLTFSTLTVSNMSPEDSSIYLCSVEVQGGNQPQHFGDGTRLSIL.

The rearrangement uses TRBV12-5 and TRBJ2-7, with D possibly being TRBD2 (5 bases). The CDR3 loop spans 15 amino acids. CDR1 is LGHNT and CDR2 is FRNRAP in the germline V gene. Trimming stripped 0 bases from V and 3 bases from J, with 12 bases between. The CDR3 nucleotides are TGTGCTAGTGGTTTGGTACGAGGGTCTCGCTACGAGCAGTACTTC. Protein sequence: CASGLVRGSRYEQYF.

This chain connects TRBV11-2 to TRBJ2-2; D is uncertain. This CDR3 comprises 13 residues. CDR1 is SGHAT and CDR2 is FQNNGV in the germline V gene. Trimming cost V 1 base and J 7 bases, with 7 bases left between them. CDR3 residues: CASSLASSGELFF. The CDR3 nucleotides are TGTGCCAGCAGCTTAGCGTCCAGCGGGGAGCTGTTTTTT.

V gene TRBV30 combines with J gene TRBJ1-1; TRBD1 might be the D (6 bases). Germline V CDR1 and CDR2: GTSNPN, SVGIG (reference sequence). V was clipped by 2 bases and J by 3 bases, with 10 bases between them. The CDR3 has 13 residues. DNA for the CDR3: TGTGCCTGGAGTCCGCAGGGGTACACTGAAGCTTTCTTT. Protein product: CAWSPQGYTEAFF.

The V and J genes are TRBV30 and TRBJ1-6, with D unresolved. The CDR3 length is 13 residues. V shed 3 bases and J shed 10 bases, with 13 bases lying between them. CDR1 and CDR2 from the germline V gene are GTSNPN and SVGIG (reference sequence). CDR3 in amino acids: CAWRGGGYSPLHF. The CDR3 coding sequence is TGTGCCTGGAGGGGAGGTGGGTACTCACCCCTCCACTTT. Supplemented by reference TRBV30 and TRBJ1-6, the full variable domain reads SQTIHQWPATLVQPVGSPLSLECTVEGTSNPNLYWYRQAAGRGLQLLFYSVGIGQISSEVPQNLSASRPQDRQFILSSKKLLLSDSGFYLCAWRGGGYSPLHFGNGTRLTVT.

The J gene is TRBJ1-2, the V gene TRBV29-1; D is uncertain. CDR3 length: 13 residues. Germline assignment: CDR1 SQVTM and CDR2 ANQGSEA. Trimming pared 4 bases from V and 1 base from J, leaving 10 bases between. The CDR3 nucleotides are TGCAGCGTTGCGACATCCTTTAACTATGGCTACACCTTC. It encodes CSVATSFNYGYTF.

About this clone itself: Other DNA sequences from this sample encode an identical CDR3 as well. This sequence joins TRBV20-1 and TRBJ1-1; D unresolved. Trimming removed 3 bases at V and 2 bases at J, with 4 bases between. The CDR3 consists of 11 residues. Germline CDR1 reads DFQATT; CDR2 reads SNEGSKA (reference sequence). The CDR3 loop is CSARGNTEAFF. The CDR3 nucleotides read TGCAGTGCTAGGGGCAACACTGAAGCTTTCTTT.

The J gene is TRBJ2-3, the V gene TRBV7-2; D is undetermined. CDR3 size: 17 residues. The V end lost 1 base, the J end lost 2 bases, and 16 bases lay between the germline ends. Germline CDR1 reads SGHTA; CDR2 reads FQGNSA. CDR3 protein: CASSLGHARRPTDTQYF. Written as DNA, the CDR3 is TGTGCCAGCAGCTTAGGCCATGCCAGGCGCCCCACAGATACGCAGTATTTT.

The CDR3 DNA follows: TGTGCCAGCAGTGCTAGCGGGGGGGACGAGACCCAGTACTTC. It translates to CASSASGGDETQYF. The chain uses TRBV2 and TRBJ2-5; 12 bases agree with TRBD2. Unmatched junction bases numbered 2, after V lost 4 bases and J lost 5 bases. There are 14 residues in the CDR3. Germline V gives CDR1 SNHLY, CDR2 FYNNEI.

The genes are TRBV7-2 and TRBJ1-2, with D uncertain. Germline V CDR1 and CDR2: SGHTA, FQGNSA. Between the trimmed V and J ends, which lost 5 bases and 8 bases, there was a span of 9 bases. CDR3 length: 11 residues. In DNA, the CDR3 is TGTGCCAGCAGCCAAAGGCTGGGCTACACCTTC. Residues: CASSQRLGYTF.

This clone has more than one count but fewer than ten. The J gene is TRBJ2-3, the V gene TRBV18; D might be TRBD2 (5 bases). Trimming removed 4 bases from V and 3 bases from J, with 11 bases in between. Germline V lookup: CDR1 KGHSH, CDR2 LQKENI. CDR3 length: 14 amino acids. The CDR3 here is CASSLQPGTDTQYF. The CDR3 coding sequence is TGTGCCAGCTCACTCCAACCGGGGACAGATACGCAGTATTTT. Combining the CDR3 with reference TRBV18 and TRBJ2-3 gives the whole variable domain NAGVMQNPRHLVRRRGQEARLRCSPMKGHSHVYWYRQLPEEGLKFMVYLQKENIIDESGMPKERFSAEFPKEGPSILRIQQVVRGDSAAYFCASSLQPGTDTQYFGPGTRLTVL.

The V call is TRBV25-1, the J call TRBJ2-5; perhaps D is TRBD1 or TRBD2 (6 bases each). The CDR3 length is 15 residues. CDR1 and CDR2 (germline): MGHDK, SYGVNS. Trimming removed 5 bases at V and 3 bases at J, with 16 bases between. The CDR3 bases are TGTGCCAGCAGTCTAGAGGGGGGTCCCGAAGAGACCCAGTACTTC. Its protein product is CASSLEGGPEETQYF. Looking up the rest from reference TRBV25-1 and TRBJ2-5 gives the full variable domain: EADIYQTPRYLVIGTGKKITLECSQTMGHDKMYWYQQDPGMELHLIHYSYGVNSTEKGDLSSESTVSRIRTEHFPLTLESARPSHTSQYLCASSLEGGPEETQYFGPGTRLLVL.

This chain uses TRBV7-9 with TRBJ1-5; 9 nucleotides match TRBD1. CDR1 SEHNR and CDR2 FQNEAQ come from the germline V gene (reference sequence). The CDR3 spans 17 residues. V shed 4 bases and J 3 bases; nucleotides not matched to a gene: 10. The CDR3 DNA reads as TGTGCCAGCAGCTACGGGTTAGGGACAGGGAACAATCAGCCCCAGCATTTT. It specifies CASSYGLGTGNNQPQHF.

This clone was seen a single time. The chain carries TRBV7-6 and TRBJ2-7, with D possibly being TRBD2 (5 bases). The V end lost 7 bases, the J end lost 0 bases, and 13 bases lay between the germline ends. The CDR3 is made up of 14 amino acids. Germline CDR1 and CDR2: SGHVS and FNYEAQ. For the CDR3, the DNA is TGTGCCAGCACCCCCCTCGCGGGCTCCTACGAGCAGTACTTC. Protein: CASTPLAGSYEQYF.

CDR3 sequence reads: CSVGGQETQYF. DNA for the CDR3: TGCAGTGTGGGGGGGCAAGAGACCCAGTACTTC. The genes are TRBV20-1 and TRBJ2-5, with TRBD2 matching 7 bases. Germline V gene data show CDR1 as DFQATT and CDR2 as SNEGSKA (reference sequence). The CDR3 runs 11 residues. J was trimmed by 2 bases and V by 7 bases; bases with no gene match: 1.

The rearrangement links TRBV7-2 to TRBJ2-5; D is ambiguous. Germline V lookup: CDR1 SGHTA, CDR2 FQGNSA. This CDR3 contains 13 residues. The ends were cut back, 1 base at V and 5 bases at J, with 8 bases in the middle. Here the CDR3 DNA reads TGTGCCAGCAGCTTAGAGGTTAGGGAGACCCAGTACTTC. Translated, it gives CASSLEVRETQYF.

This clone occurred a few times. This chain connects TRBV29-1 to TRBJ2-7; D possibly matches TRBD1 or TRBD2 (6 bases each). The CDR3 has 14 residues. Germline lookup yields CDR1 SQVTM and CDR2 ANQGSEA. V gave up 7 bases and J gave up 0 bases, with 16 bases separating them. CDR3 sequence reads: CSARRGTSSYEQYF. CDR3 sequence (DNA): TGCAGCGCCAGGAGGGGGACGAGCTCCTACGAGCAGTACTTC.

The chain has TRBV30 and TRBJ1-1; 9 bases are shared with TRBD1. CDR3 length equals 15 residues. The junction had 7 bases not matched to a gene; V was cut back by 4 bases and J by 1 base. Looked up from germline, CDR1 is GTSNPN and CDR2 is SVGIG (reference sequence). The CDR3 spells CAWNTGTGWNTEAFF. CDR3 coding DNA: TGTGCCTGGAACACCGGGACAGGGTGGAACACTGAAGCTTTCTTT.

Turning to this clone: The same CDR3 can be traced to other DNA sequences in this sample. The chain links TRBV29-1 to TRBJ2-7, with 8 bases lining up with TRBD1. V lost 7 bases to trimming and J lost 2 bases; unmatched junction nucleotides: 1. This CDR3 is 11 amino acids long. Germline V CDR1 and CDR2: SQVTM, ANQGSEA. The CDR3 here is CSGGQAYEQYF. In DNA, the CDR3 is TGCAGCGGGGGACAGGCCTACGAGCAGTACTTC.

This clone was detected a few times. The chain employs TRBV7-2 and TRBJ2-1; D gene ambiguous. In germline, CDR1 is SGHTA, CDR2 FQGNSA. The CDR3 is made up of 11 amino acids. Trimming removed 5 bases at V and 8 bases at J, with 7 bases between. CDR3 DNA: TGTGCCAGCAGCCCCACTTATGAGCAGTTCTTC. Its protein product is CASSPTYEQFF. Variable domain in full (rest from reference TRBV7-2 and TRBJ2-1): GAGVSQSPSNKVTEKGKDVELRCDPISGHTALYWYRQSLGQGLEFLIYFQGNSAPDKSGLPSDRFSAERTGGSVSTLTIQRTQQEDSAVYLCASSPTYEQFFGPGTRLTVL.

The sample holds one count of this clone. The V gene is TRBV7-3, the J gene TRBJ2-3; 10 positions agree with TRBD2. V was pared by 3 bases and J by 0 bases, with 0 bases of the junction left unmatched. The V gene's germline CDR1 is SGHTA and CDR2 FQGTGA. The length of the CDR3 is 15 residues. As DNA, the CDR3 is TGTGCCAGCAGCTTGGGACTAGCGAGCACAGATACGCAGTATTTT. It codes for CASSLGLASTDTQYF.

The chain couples TRBV5-1 to TRBJ2-7; 8 bases align to TRBD1. Germline V CDR1 and CDR2: SGHRS, YFSETQ. Unmatched junction bases numbered 8, after V lost 3 bases and J lost 3 bases. CDR3 size: 15 residues. The CDR3 region has the DNA TGCGCCAGCAGCTCCCGGACAGGGAGTTACTACGAGCAGTACTTC. This codes for CASSSRTGSYYEQYF.

This clone has more than one count but fewer than ten. This sequence joins TRBV29-1 and TRBJ1-2; 7 bases line up with TRBD1. Germline lookup yields CDR1 SQVTM and CDR2 ANQGSEA. V dropped 7 bases and J dropped 7; count of bases not matched to a gene: 15. The CDR3 runs 14 residues. In DNA, the CDR3 is TGCAGCGCCCTAAGGGATAGGGGGCATCGTGGCTACACCTTC. Translating gives CSALRDRGHRGYTF.

This clone came up a few times. The chain couples TRBV4-2 to TRBJ2-1, with unresolved D. From germline, CDR1 is LGHNA and CDR2 YNFKEQ. This CDR3 has 16 amino acids. The germline V and J ends were trimmed by 0 bases and 0 bases, with 9 bases remaining between them. CDR3 residues: CASSQEPQSSYNEQFF. CDR3 nucleotides: TGTGCCAGCAGCCAAGAACCGCAGAGCTCCTACAATGAGCAGTTCTTC.

This clone was observed once. This chain connects TRBV6-5 to TRBJ2-1; 7 nucleotides line up with TRBD2. Germline-derived CDR1 and CDR2 are MNHEY and SVGAGI. This CDR3 has 13 amino acids. The V segment lost 11 bases and the J segment 3 bases; nucleotides outside the gene matches: 7. This CDR3 reads CASREEGYNEQFF. In DNA form, the CDR3 reads TGTGCCTCCCGGGAGGAGGGCTACAATGAGCAGTTCTTC.

In DNA form, the CDR3 reads TGTGCCAGCAGCGTAGTGGGGGGCACAGATACGCAGTATTTT. Translation gives CASSVVGGTDTQYF. This rearrangement joins TRBV9 to TRBJ2-3, with D perhaps TRBD1 or TRBD2 (5 bases each). V shed 0 bases and J shed 1 base, with 6 bases lying between them. This CDR3 comprises 14 residues. The germline CDR1 and CDR2 sequences are SGDLS and YYNGEE.

V usage is TRBV2 and J usage is TRBJ1-1, with D hard to call. The CDR3 contains 12 residues. The germline V and J ends were trimmed by 4 bases and 3 bases, with 6 bases remaining between them. CDR1 is SNHLY, CDR2 FYNNEI, per germline. The DNA of the CDR3 is TGTGCCAGCAGTGTCGGCTACACTGAAGCTTTCTTT. It specifies CASSVGYTEAFF.